The sequence of this T cell receptor (beta chain) was determined in a study of blood T cell repertoires in COVID-19. Study information: Both acute and convalescent COVID-19 samples were obtained from the United States, Italy and Spain. T cells, B-cell-depleted T cells, or PBMCs supplied cDNA or gDNA.

Seattle cases were enrolled at active infection and followed longitudinally. TCRdb's table, derived via immunoSEQ multiplex PCR, lists solely in-frame clones and lacks some. The table shows 210,000 or so clones, with more than 80% occurring only once. The germline CDR1 and CDR2 sequences are SNHLY and FYNNEI. The CDR3 extends over 14 amino acids. Trimming left V 3 bases short and J 7 bases short, with 15 bases between. The sequence was collected from a woman of 80 years or more with COVID-19, enrolled during active disease. The chain is built from TRBV2 and TRBJ1-2; possible D gene TRBD1, 5 bases. Sequenced material: peripheral blood. CDR3 sequence reads: CASSEAGRYAGYTF. The CDR3 bases are TGTGCCAGCAGTGAGGCAGGGAGGTACGCTGGCTACACCTTC. Complete variable domain (other parts from reference TRBV2 and TRBJ1-2): EPEVTQTPSHQVTQMGQEVILRCVPISNHLYFYWYRQILGQKVEFLVSFYNNEISEKSEIFDDQFSVERPDGSNFTLKIRSTKLEDSAMYFCASSEAGRYAGYTFGSGTRLTVV.